A single sample gave rise to the 14 T cell receptor beta chains below, sequenced in a study of OX40 agonist ivuxolimab in advanced cancers. The method behind the library was the immunoSEQ multiplex PCR assay. In its TCRdb copy, this immuneACCESS table keeps in-frame sequences only and misses some clones. Where compared with another copy, unresolved V genes explain less than half of these, and the others have no known cause. The sample yields some 80,000 clones; almost 95% were counted once. The top ten constitute roughly 2.8% of the sample. This sample comprised CD4+ or CD8+ T cells sorted from blood, obtained in a trial of the OX40 agonist ivuxolimab. These TCRs come from an adult with an advanced solid tumor such as melanoma, head and neck, liver or kidney cancer.

The chain is built from TRBV23-1 and TRBJ2-7; D gene uncertain. TRBV23-1 is filed as an ORF, its function uncertain. With 0 bases removed from V and 2 bases from J, the gap between germline ends came to 14 bases. This CDR3 region has 16 residues. CDR3 protein: CASSQSLARKPYEQYF. CDR3 nucleotides: TGCGCCAGCAGTCAATCCCTCGCCAGGAAACCCTACGAGCAGTACTTC.

The chain employs TRBV28 and TRBJ2-3; TRBD2 might be the D (7 bases). Trimming took off 1 base at V and 5 bases at J, with 10 bases between the two ends. CDR3 length: 14 residues. The V gene's germline CDR1 is MDHEN and CDR2 SYDVKM. CDR3 in amino acids: CASSLSGGVDTQYF. CDR3 coding DNA: TGTGCCAGCAGTTTATCGGGGGGCGTAGATACGCAGTATTTT.

The gene calls are TRBV7-2 and TRBJ1-2; D remains ambiguous. The V end lost 1 base, the J end lost 1 base, and 4 bases lay between the germline ends. The CDR3 is 13 residues long. The germline CDR1 and CDR2 sequences are SGHTA and FQGNSA. The CDR3 bases are TGTGCCAGCAGCTTAGGTGGTAACTATGGCTACACCTTC. This translates into CASSLGGNYGYTF.

The V call is TRBV18, the J call TRBJ2-5; D may be TRBD1 (5 bases). The V end was cut by 5 bases, the J end by 4 bases, with 11 bases between. The CDR3 contains 13 residues. Germline CDR1 is KGHSH and CDR2 is LQKENI. Written as DNA, the CDR3 is TGTGCCAGCTCAGCGGACATATTAGAGACCCAGTACTTC. Its translation is CASSADILETQYF.

The rearrangement links TRBV5-1 to TRBJ2-1; possible D gene TRBD1, 5 bases. Trimming shortened V by 2 bases and J by 9 bases, and 15 bases separated the two germline ends. The germline V gene has CDR1 SGHRS and CDR2 YFSETQ. The CDR3 is made up of 14 amino acids. The chain's CDR3 is CASSFGPQGGEQFF. DNA for the CDR3: TGCGCCAGCAGCTTTGGACCGCAGGGTGGTGAGCAGTTCTTC.

The chain uses TRBV7-8 and TRBJ1-5; TRBD1 agrees at 12 bases. Looked up from germline, CDR1 is SGHVS and CDR2 is FQNEAQ. J was trimmed by 5 bases and V by 4 bases; bases with no gene match: 9. The CDR3 runs to 17 residues. The CDR3 DNA is TGTGCCAGCAGCTCTCTACCGGGACAGGGGGCCCATCAGCCCCAGCATTTT. It encodes CASSSLPGQGAHQPQHF. Looking up the rest from reference TRBV7-8 and TRBJ1-5 gives the full variable domain: GAGVSQSPRYKVAKRGQDVALRCDPISGHVSLFWYQQALGQGPEFLTYFQNEAQLDKSGLPSDRFFAERPEGSVSTLKIQRTQQEDSAVYLCASSSLPGQGAHQPQHFGDGTRLSIL.

This chain uses TRBV4-1 with TRBJ1-6, with no clear D. The germline gives CDR1 MGHRA, CDR2 YSYEKL. The V gene lost 0 bases and the J gene lost 8 bases, with 11 bases spanning the gap. CDR3 length: 15 residues. The CDR3 coding sequence is TGCGCCAGCAGCCAAGATCTTGACTCCTATTCACCCCTCCACTTT. Its protein is CASSQDLDSYSPLHF.

The rearrangement joins TRBV11-2 to TRBJ2-3, with 11 bases aligning to TRBD1. J lost 4 bases, V lost 4 bases, and 4 bases had no gene match. In germline, CDR1 is SGHAT, CDR2 FQNNGV. This CDR3 comprises 15 residues. For the CDR3, the DNA is TGTGCCAGCAGCTCCGGGACAGGGGGAGCAGATACGCAGTATTTT. Residues: CASSSGTGGADTQYF.

V gene TRBV6-1 combines with J gene TRBJ2-1, with 14 bases lining up with TRBD2. CDR1 and CDR2 from the germline V gene are MNHNS and SASEGT. Trimming cost V 4 bases and J 2 bases; bases outside gene matches: 4. This CDR3 has 17 amino acids. The CDR3 nucleotides are TGTGCCAGCAGTGGCGGGACTAGCGGGAGCACCTACAATGAGCAGTTCTTC. Residues: CASSGGTSGSTYNEQFF.

This chain links TRBV7-9 with TRBJ2-2, with D perhaps matching TRBD2 (6 bases). Germline V lookup: CDR1 SEHNR, CDR2 FQNEAQ (reference sequence). The V gene lost 5 bases and the J gene lost 3 bases, with 22 bases spanning the gap. CDR3 size: 18 residues. CDR3 region: CASSTIGGVARDTGELFF. Here the CDR3 DNA reads TGTGCCAGCAGCACCATTGGCGGGGTGGCAAGGGACACCGGGGAGCTGTTTTTT.

This clone has only a few counts. The chain is built from TRBV19 and TRBJ1-1, with D maybe TRBD1 (6 bases). Trimming took 6 bases from V and 5 from J, leaving 19 bases between them. Germline CDR1 and CDR2: LNHDA and SQIVND (reference sequence). The CDR3 spans 15 residues. The CDR3 protein is CASRPLRGARTEAFF. The DNA of the CDR3 is TGTGCCAGTAGGCCTCTACGGGGGGCAAGGACTGAAGCTTTCTTT. Supplemented by reference TRBV19 and TRBJ1-1, the full variable domain reads DGGITQSPKYLFRKEGQNVTLSCEQNLNHDAMYWYRQDPGQGLRLIYYSQIVNDFQKGDIAEGYSVSREKKESFPLTVTSAQKNPTAFYLCASRPLRGARTEAFFGQGTRLTVV.

In nucleotides, the CDR3 is TGTGCCAGCAGCTCCCAGCAGGGACAGGGTTCTGAAGCTTTCTTT. Translated: CASSSQQGQGSEAFF. The chain links TRBV11-2 to TRBJ1-1, with TRBD1 matching over 9 bases. J lost 6 bases, V lost 4 bases, and 9 bases had no gene match. CDR1 SGHAT and CDR2 FQNNGV come from the germline V gene. The CDR3 has 15 residues.

The chain combines TRBV28 with TRBJ2-1; 10 nucleotides line up with TRBD2. The germline gives CDR1 MDHEN, CDR2 SYDVKM. V shed 3 bases and J 10 bases; nucleotides not matched to a gene: 9. This CDR3 is built from 15 residues. The CDR3: CASSFPTSGAGEQFF. The CDR3 nucleotides read TGTGCCAGCAGTTTCCCCACTAGCGGGGCTGGCGAGCAGTTCTTC.

Note on this clone: The junction shows a germline mismatch at one end, possibly a read error. This chain connects TRBV6-6 to TRBJ1-6, with 7 bases fitting TRBD1. Germline-derived CDR1 and CDR2 are MNHNY and SVGAGI (reference sequence). The CDR3 length is 15 residues. The CDR3: CASSDSGTANSPLHF. For the CDR3, the DNA is TGTGCCAGCAGTGACTCCGGGACAGCTAATTCACCCCTCCACTTT.